This T cell receptor (beta chain) comes out of a study of read filtering for tumor transcriptome and immune sequencing. Study as a whole: By R-ISS, stages I, II and III held approximately 8, 16 and 7 patients. RNA-seq yielded only 85 to 1273 TCR reads, IR-seq about 4 to 10.27 million. Whole-transcriptome libraries were prepared after DNase treatment. General study points: In IR-seq, single-read clonotypes were 75% to 90% of clonotypes but 3.5% to 4% of reads.

V dropped 3 bases and J dropped 8 bases, with 7 bases sitting between them. The CDR3 spans 11 residues. The library was built from around 400 ng RNA with molecular barcoded adaptors for alpha/delta and beta/gamma chains. TCRdb reprocessed the reads via MiXCR and lists one record per CDR3 protein. The repertoire holds 50,000 or so distinct CDR3 sequences, with roughly a fifth as singletons. Ten or more counts support this clonotype. Its antigen is unidentified. V and J are TRBV12-3 or TRBV12-4 and TRBJ1-2; no firm D call. Sequencing used a population of CD138-negative cells sorted from bone marrow. The receptor was isolated from a donor at least 40 years old with multiple myeloma. This CDR3 reads CASSLGGGYTF. The CDR3 DNA reads as TGTGCCAGCAGTTTGGGCGGCGGCTACACCTTC.